This section outlines one T cell receptor beta chain sequence together with its context. As originally analysed: Reference gene primers were amplified, and this amplification served to estimate nucleated cell counts. Clones were sequenced by immunoSEQ multiplex PCR, and TCRdb holds only the in-frame ones, with some missing. Clone size and the V and J calls come from that table; the DNA yielded D and trimming. The sample records over 100,000 clones, almost 70% being singletons. The source of the sample is a study of blood T cell repertoires in COVID-19. Study at large: Samples came from the United States, Italy and Spain, spanning acute and convalescent COVID-19.

The CDR3 is made up of 14 amino acids. Germline V gives CDR1 SEHNR, CDR2 FQNEAQ (reference sequence). The V and J ends lost 5 bases and 2 bases respectively, with 12 bases between them. The clonotype was recovered from a woman in her seventies with acute or convalescent COVID-19. This chain uses TRBV7-9 with TRBJ1-2; D is uncertain. Sequenced: peripheral blood. The CDR3 sequence is CASSPWGGNYGYTF. The CDR3 region has the DNA TGTGCCAGCAGCCCCTGGGGAGGGAACTATGGCTACACCTTC.